A single sample is the source of the 20 T cell receptor beta chains below, sequenced in a study of CD8 T cells in Susac syndrome (dated by TCRdb to about 2019). Receptor libraries were prepared by the immunoSEQ multiplex PCR assay. RNA was extracted using the RNeasy kit, and roughly 0.45 to 1 microgram was reverse transcribed with random hexamers. TCRdb reanalyzed the raw reads on its own, using fastp at Q25 for trimming and MiXCR for clone calling, and kept in-frame beta chains. A single entry per CDR3 protein holds the most common genes and DNA from its merged rows. This sample has more than 150,000 distinct CDR3 sequences in its table, and around 94% of those were observed once. The top ten clones comprise roughly 0.15% of the sample. Sequencing input: CD4+ T cells from PBMCs. All receptors derive from a human donor in good health.

The chain combines TRBV2 with TRBJ2-3, with unresolved D. The germline CDR1 and CDR2 sequences are SNHLY and FYNNEI. The V gene lost 6 bases and the J gene lost 2 bases, with 9 bases spanning the gap. The CDR3 spans 13 residues. The CDR3: CASRSGHTDTQYF. The CDR3 DNA is TGTGCCAGCAGGTCGGGCCACACAGATACGCAGTATTTT.

The rearrangement joins TRBV9 to TRBJ1-3; D remains unclear. The length of the CDR3 is 14 residues. Trimming pared 6 bases from V and 0 bases from J, leaving 10 bases between. Germline V gene data show CDR1 as SGDLS and CDR2 as YYNGEE. Written as DNA, the CDR3 is TGTGCCAGCACTCCCCTGGACTCTGGAAACACCATATATTTT. It yields the protein CASTPLDSGNTIYF.

This clonotype came up once. This sequence joins TRBV20-1 and TRBJ1-2, with 8 nucleotides matching TRBD1. This CDR3 is 15 amino acids long. After removal of 0 bases from V and 9 bases from J, the junction contained 12 bases not matched to a gene. CDR1 DFQATT and CDR2 SNEGSKA come from the germline V gene (reference sequence). For the CDR3, the DNA is TGCAGTGCTAGAGACCCTACAGGGGGGTTGTCTAGCTACACCTTC. Translation gives CSARDPTGGLSSYTF.

The rearrangement uses TRBV3-1 and TRBJ1-2; D possibly corresponds to TRBD1 (6 bases). Trimming took 2 bases from V and 3 from J, leaving 10 bases between them. The CDR3 consists of 14 residues. Germline lookup yields CDR1 LGHDT and CDR2 YNNKEL (reference sequence). The CDR3 DNA sequence: TGTGCCAGCAGCCAATCAAGGGGGGACTATGGCTACACCTTC. It is translated as CASSQSRGDYGYTF.

The chain joins TRBV18 to TRBJ2-1; 8 nucleotides align to TRBD2. V was pared by 4 bases and J by 3 bases, with 5 bases of the junction left unmatched. This CDR3 has 15 amino acids. CDR1 is KGHSH, CDR2 LQKENI, per germline. The CDR3 sequence: CASSQPGGRYNEQFF. The CDR3 coding sequence is TGTGCCAGCTCACAACCGGGAGGGCGCTACAATGAGCAGTTCTTC. The whole variable domain, remainder taken from reference TRBV18 and TRBJ2-1, is NAGVMQNPRHLVRRRGQEARLRCSPMKGHSHVYWYRQLPEEGLKFMVYLQKENIIDESGMPKERFSAEFPKEGPSILRIQQVVRGDSAAYFCASSQPGGRYNEQFFGPGTRLTVL.

This chain uses TRBV7-2 with TRBJ2-2; D may be TRBD2 (5 bases). The germline gives CDR1 SGHTA, CDR2 FQGNSA. Trimming cost V 3 bases and J 0 bases, with 14 bases left between them. This CDR3 is built from 17 residues. The DNA for the CDR3 is TGTGCCAGCAGCTTCTACGGGGTTGGCCCGAACACCGGGGAGCTGTTTTTT. Residues: CASSFYGVGPNTGELFF.

This clonotype came up once. The chain is built from TRBV28 and TRBJ2-7; 11 bases map to TRBD1. The CDR3 consists of 15 residues. Germline trimming cut 1 base from V and 6 bases from J; bases unmatched to any gene: 5. In germline, CDR1 is MDHEN, CDR2 SYDVKM. The CDR3 loop is CASSLLGQGGGEQYF. In DNA form, the CDR3 reads TGTGCCAGCAGTTTATTGGGACAGGGGGGCGGCGAGCAGTACTTC.

V and J are TRBV13 and TRBJ1-2; TRBD1 aligns across 9 bases. After removal of 7 bases from V and 5 bases from J, the junction contained 5 bases not matched to a gene. Germline CDR1 PRHDT, CDR2 FYEKMQ (reference sequence). This CDR3 comprises 13 residues. CDR3 coding DNA: TGTGCCAGCACTCCGACAGGGGGTTATGGCTACACCTTC. Its translation is CASTPTGGYGYTF.

V and J are TRBV4-1 and TRBJ2-1, with 9 bases fitting TRBD1. This CDR3 region has 14 residues. CDR1 and CDR2 (germline): MGHRA, YSYEKL. The junction had 2 bases not matched to a gene; V was cut back by 5 bases and J by 3 bases. This chain's CDR3 is CASSYRGLYNEQFF. The CDR3 DNA is TGCGCCAGCAGCTACAGGGGGCTCTACAATGAGCAGTTCTTC.

The V and J genes are TRBV24-1 and TRBJ2-2; no clear D. The CDR3 totals 12 residues. Looked up from germline, CDR1 is KGHDR and CDR2 is SFDVKD. V dropped 1 base and J dropped 6 bases, with 2 bases sitting between them. This CDR3 reads CATSDFAGELFF. The CDR3 DNA reads as TGTGCCACCAGTGATTTCGCCGGGGAGCTGTTTTTT.

In nucleotides, the CDR3 is TGTGCCAGCAGTTCTGGGACTAGCGGGGGGGCAGATACGCAGTATTTT. Protein product: CASSSGTSGGADTQYF. This rearrangement joins TRBV12-3 or TRBV12-4 to TRBJ2-3, with TRBD2 matching 16 bases. V lost 4 bases to trimming and J lost 4 bases; unmatched junction nucleotides: 2. The CDR3 has 16 residues.

The gene calls are TRBV10-3 and TRBJ2-7, with D possibly matching TRBD2 (6 bases). CDR1 is ENHRY and CDR2 is SYGVKD in the germline V gene. V lost 0 bases, J lost 2 bases, and 8 bases lay in between. The CDR3 runs to 14 residues. The CDR3 region has the DNA TGTGCCATCAGTGAGTCGGAGGGCGCCTACGAGCAGTACTTC. As protein: CAISESEGAYEQYF.

The chain recombines TRBV11-2 with TRBJ2-1; TRBD1 agrees at 7 bases. Germline loops: CDR1 SGHAT, CDR2 FQNNGV. The J segment lost 6 bases and the V segment lost 1 base, leaving 12 bases of the junction unmatched. The CDR3 has 17 amino acids. CDR3 protein: CASSLVHWAAGGNEQFF. DNA for the CDR3: TGTGCCAGCAGCTTAGTGCACTGGGCCGCAGGGGGCAATGAGCAGTTCTTC.

This clonotype has a single count. The chain uses TRBV7-6 and TRBJ1-4; D not certain. CDR3 length: 13 amino acids. CDR1 is SGHVS, CDR2 FNYEAQ, per germline. V was pared by 5 bases and J by 4 bases, with 8 bases between. CDR3 sequence reads: CASSPGVNEKLFF. DNA for the CDR3: TGTGCCAGCAGCCCGGGAGTTAATGAAAAACTGTTTTTT. The full variable domain, in which reference TRBV7-6 and TRBJ1-4 provide the parts outside the CDR3, is GAGVSQSPRYKVTKRGQDVALRCDPISGHVSLYWYRQALGQGPEFLTYFNYEAQQDKSGLPNDRFSAERPEGSISTLTIQRTEQRDSAMYRCASSPGVNEKLFFGSGTQLSVL.

The chain recombines TRBV20-1 with TRBJ2-3; D remains unclear. The CDR3 sequence is 13 residues long. V was trimmed by 7 bases and J by 2 bases, leaving 13 bases between them. The germline V gene encodes CDR1 DFQATT and CDR2 SNEGSKA (reference sequence). CDR3 nucleotide sequence: TGCAGTGTCCCACCGCCTACCACAGATACGCAGTATTTT. Translation gives CSVPPPTTDTQYF.

The chain carries TRBV29-1 and TRBJ2-1; 12 positions agree with TRBD2. The trim removed 7 bases at V and 4 bases at J, leaving 8 bases unmatched. The CDR3 consists of 15 residues. The germline V gene encodes CDR1 SQVTM and CDR2 ANQGSEA. The CDR3 DNA is TGCAGCGCTCTCCGTGGGACTAGCGGGTACAATGAGCAGTTCTTC. Translating gives CSALRGTSGYNEQFF.

The V call is TRBV6-6, the J call TRBJ2-7; D gene unclear. V was trimmed by 5 bases and J by 4 bases, leaving 6 bases between them. The CDR3 contains 11 residues. The germline CDR1 and CDR2 sequences are MNHNY and SVGAGI (reference sequence). The CDR3 nucleotides read TGTGCCAGCAGTGTCTTATACGAGCAGTACTTC. This translates into CASSVLYEQYF.

The chain is built from TRBV27 and TRBJ1-2; maybe TRBD1 (6 bases). Germline V gives CDR1 MNHEY, CDR2 SMNVEV (reference sequence). The CDR3 is 14 amino acids. Trimming removed 3 bases at V and 6 bases at J, with 14 bases between. DNA for the CDR3: TGTGCCAGCAGTTTCAGGGGTCATGAGGATGGCTACACCTTC. Translation gives CASSFRGHEDGYTF.

The gene calls are TRBV3-1 and TRBJ2-3; no definite D call. Trimming left V 1 base short and J 2 bases short, with 7 bases between. CDR1 is LGHDT, CDR2 YNNKEL, per germline (reference sequence). This CDR3 is 14 amino acids long. The CDR3 is CASSQGQPTDTQYF. CDR3 DNA: TGTGCCAGCAGCCAAGGGCAGCCCACAGATACGCAGTATTTT.

The chain is built from TRBV12-3 or TRBV12-4 and TRBJ1-5, with D possibly matching TRBD1 (5 bases). The CDR3 is 15 amino acids. Trimming took off 5 bases at V and 4 bases at J, with 15 bases between the two ends. CDR3 sequence: CASSIGAPGNQPQHF. The CDR3 DNA is TGTGCCAGCAGTATCGGGGCCCCTGGGAATCAGCCCCAGCATTTT.